This paragraph reports one T cell receptor beta chain. Its antigen is currently unknown. These data come from a study of OX40 agonist ivuxolimab in advanced cancers. At the level of the study: Averaging about 60 years in age, with a range of roughly 20 to 90, the cohort was more than 75% male. Study-level findings and limits: Certain nonresponders likewise exhibited a low normalized T-cell clonal expansion.

Some clones are missing from TCRdb's copy, which holds only in-frame ones; the method was immunoSEQ multiplex PCR. The table records 91,000 or so clones, approximately 94% of them present only once. CDR3 length: 16 amino acids. The ends lost 3 bases at V and 7 bases at J; junction bases unmatched: 8. CDR1 is SGHKS and CDR2 is YYEKEE in the germline V gene (reference sequence). The rearrangement links TRBV5-5 to TRBJ1-4; 11 nucleotides align to TRBD1. Sequencing was performed on CD4+ or CD8+ T cells sorted from blood, taken in a trial of the OX40 agonist ivuxolimab. This clonotype originated in an adult with an advanced solid tumor such as melanoma, head and neck, liver or kidney cancer. CDR3 amino acids: CASSSDRGRRGEKLFF. For the CDR3, the DNA is TGTGCCAGCAGCTCGGACAGGGGGCGCAGGGGTGAAAAACTGTTTTTT.